What follows are 25 T cell receptor beta chains derived from one specimen sequenced in a study of identical twins. Via MiXCR, TCRdb re-called the 5' RACE reads, giving one row per CDR3 protein. The sample has 420,000 or so distinct CDR3 sequences, about a fifth seen once. Sequencing was carried out using naive T cells sorted from blood. The source is a man aged 45-65 years in good health.

This chain joins TRBV7-2 and TRBJ2-7; a weak D match, TRBD2 (6 bases). Trimming took off 6 bases at V and 2 bases at J, with 14 bases between the two ends. The germline V gene has CDR1 SGHTA and CDR2 FQGNSA. The CDR3 is 14 amino acids. The CDR3 sequence: CASSQTAGPYEQYF. The CDR3 coding sequence is TGTGCCAGCAGTCAAACGGCGGGACCCTACGAGCAGTACTTC.

This clonotype was observed at least ten times. The chain uses TRBV25-1 and TRBJ2-2; the D gene is possibly TRBD1 (5 bases). Germline loops: CDR1 MGHDK, CDR2 SYGVNS. V was trimmed by 1 base and J by 3 bases, leaving 15 bases between them. The CDR3 runs 17 residues. The CDR3: CASSEWSPGLDTGELFF. The CDR3 DNA reads TGTGCCAGCAGTGAATGGTCCCCAGGGCTCGACACCGGGGAGCTGTTTTTT.

This clonotype was found many times. V usage is TRBV20-1 and J usage is TRBJ1-5, with no clear D. The CDR3 consists of 12 residues. Trimming left V 0 bases short and J 12 bases short, with 12 bases between. From germline, CDR1 is DFQATT and CDR2 SNEGSKA (reference sequence). The CDR3 DNA is TGCAGTGCTAGAGAGGGTTCTATTGTCCAGCATTTT. Amino acid sequence: CSAREGSIVQHF.

This chain joins TRBV3-1 and TRBJ2-1; D remains ambiguous. V dropped 0 bases and J dropped 0 bases, with 9 bases sitting between them. Germline V gene sequence: CDR1 LGHDT, CDR2 YNNKEL (reference sequence). This CDR3 has 16 amino acids. CDR3 coding DNA: TGTGCCAGCAGCCAAGAGAGGATCAGCTCCTACAATGAGCAGTTCTTC. Translating gives CASSQERISSYNEQFF.

This clonotype has ten or more counts. The chain is built from TRBV10-3 and TRBJ2-3; perhaps TRBD2 as D (6 bases). The CDR3 contains 15 residues. The germline gives CDR1 ENHRY, CDR2 SYGVKD. V lost 6 bases, J lost 0 bases, and 13 bases lay in between. CDR3 amino acids: CAISPSGTSTDTQYF. The DNA of the CDR3 is TGTGCCATCAGCCCTTCAGGGACTAGCACAGATACGCAGTATTTT.

The chain combines TRBV24-1 with TRBJ2-2; D gene uncertain. Per germline, CDR1 KGHDR and CDR2 SFDVKD. The CDR3 runs 15 residues. V was clipped by 4 bases and J by 1 base, with 9 bases between them. The CDR3 DNA reads as TGTGCCACCAGTGAAACAGATATGAACACCGGGGAGCTGTTTTTT. Amino acids: CATSETDMNTGELFF.

This clonotype has a count of ten or more. The chain is built from TRBV28 and TRBJ2-1; D remains unclear. The CDR3 length is 11 residues. V lost 6 bases to trimming and J lost 8 bases, with 8 bases between them. The V gene's germline CDR1 is MDHEN and CDR2 SYDVKM. The DNA for the CDR3 is TGTGCCAGCAGCCCCCGAGATGAGCAGTTCTTC. Translation gives CASSPRDEQFF.

This clonotype was counted many times. The chain recombines TRBV6-5 with TRBJ2-7; D gene uncertain. Germline V lookup: CDR1 MNHEY, CDR2 SVGAGI. This CDR3 is 13 amino acids long. V shed 0 bases and J shed 4 bases, with 7 bases lying between them. The DNA of the CDR3 is TGTGCCAGCAGTTACTCGTTGGGATACGAGCAGTACTTC. This translates into CASSYSLGYEQYF.

The rearrangement links TRBV5-5 to TRBJ2-2; 7 nucleotides agree with TRBD1. Losses at the gene ends were 3 bases for V and 4 bases for J; bases not matched to a gene: 3. The V gene's germline CDR1 is SGHKS and CDR2 YYEKEE (reference sequence). This CDR3 has 14 residues. The CDR3 DNA sequence: TGTGCCAGCAGCTGGGGACAGTCCACCGGGGAGCTGTTTTTT. It translates to CASSWGQSTGELFF.

The rearrangement uses TRBV12-3 or TRBV12-4 and TRBJ1-5; the match to TRBD1 covers 9 bases. The CDR3 runs to 17 residues. The J segment lost 5 bases and the V segment lost 3 bases, leaving 11 bases of the junction unmatched. CDR3 coding DNA: TGTGCCAGCAGTTTTTTCTGGACAGGGGCAGATTATCAGCCCCAGCATTTT. Protein sequence: CASSFFWTGADYQPQHF.

The rearrangement uses TRBV5-1 and TRBJ2-3; possibly TRBD1 for D (5 bases). Germline values: CDR1 SGHRS, CDR2 YFSETQ. There are 18 residues in the CDR3. V lost 0 bases, J lost 2 bases, and 19 bases lay in between. CDR3 residues: CASSLERYRPGATDTQYF. The CDR3 DNA sequence: TGCGCCAGCAGCTTGGAGCGCTACAGGCCAGGAGCCACAGATACGCAGTATTTT.

The chain carries TRBV5-6 and TRBJ2-7; TRBD2 aligns across 13 bases. With 7 bases clipped from V and 5 bases from J, the junction kept 15 bases outside the gene matches. The CDR3 extends over 17 amino acids. Germline V lookup: CDR1 SGHDT, CDR2 YYEEEE. The CDR3 DNA sequence: TGTGCCAGCGGACAAGGACTAGCGGGAGATAAACTCCACGAGCAGTACTTC. Amino acids: CASGQGLAGDKLHEQYF.

This clonotype was observed at least ten times. The chain has TRBV18 and TRBJ2-7, with no clear D. V dropped 6 bases and J dropped 0 bases, with 9 bases sitting between them. Looked up from germline, CDR1 is KGHSH and CDR2 is LQKENI. The CDR3 has 13 amino acids. Here the CDR3 reads CASSPRVSYEQYF. CDR3 in DNA: TGTGCCAGCTCCCCAAGGGTCTCCTACGAGCAGTACTTC.

This clonotype has a count of ten or more. The chain is built from TRBV4-3 and TRBJ2-5; TRBD2 aligns across 15 bases. This CDR3 comprises 18 residues. V gave up 2 bases and J gave up 5 bases; unmatched junction bases: 9. Per germline, CDR1 LGHNA and CDR2 YSLEER. The CDR3 loop is CASSQRTSGGARGETQYF. The CDR3 DNA reads TGCGCCAGCAGCCAAAGGACTAGCGGGGGGGCGAGGGGTGAGACCCAGTACTTC.

There are many counts of this clonotype. V is TRBV18 and J is TRBJ1-1; weak D call: TRBD1 (6 bases). Trimming shortened V by 2 bases and J by 1 base, and 11 bases separated the two germline ends. CDR1 and CDR2 from the germline V gene are KGHSH and LQKENI. The CDR3 is 15 residues long. CDR3 coding DNA: TGTGCCAGCTCACCAAGGGACAACAAGAACACTGAAGCTTTCTTT. It encodes CASSPRDNKNTEAFF. The whole variable domain, remainder taken from reference TRBV18 and TRBJ1-1, is NAGVMQNPRHLVRRRGQEARLRCSPMKGHSHVYWYRQLPEEGLKFMVYLQKENIIDESGMPKERFSAEFPKEGPSILRIQQVVRGDSAAYFCASSPRDNKNTEAFFGQGTRLTVV.

The V gene is TRBV4-3, the J gene TRBJ1-1; TRBD1 agrees at 8 bases. Germline V gene data show CDR1 as LGHNA and CDR2 as YSLEER. V was clipped by 5 bases and J by 5 bases; unmatched bases: 4. The CDR3 consists of 13 residues. The CDR3 here is CASSITGGTEAFF. CDR3 bases: TGCGCCAGCAGCATTACAGGGGGGACTGAAGCTTTCTTT.

The chain employs TRBV11-2 and TRBJ2-1; the match to TRBD1 covers 9 bases. Trimming removed 5 bases from V and 5 bases from J; junction bases left unmatched: 7. This CDR3 is built from 15 residues. From germline, CDR1 is SGHAT and CDR2 FQNNGV. CDR3 DNA sequence: TGTGCCAGCAGCCAGCCCCGGACAGGGGACAATGAGCAGTTCTTC. Translating it yields CASSQPRTGDNEQFF.

The chain combines TRBV7-6 with TRBJ1-6; D gene unclear. The CDR3 extends over 17 amino acids. Germline loops: CDR1 SGHVS, CDR2 FNYEAQ. With 5 bases removed from V and 0 bases from J, the gap between germline ends came to 14 bases. DNA of the CDR3: TGTGCCAGCAGCCTTGACTCGTTGAGCTCCTATAATTCACCCCTCCACTTT. Its protein product is CASSLDSLSSYNSPLHF. The complete variable domain, with remaining parts taken from reference TRBV7-6 and TRBJ1-6, reads GAGVSQSPRYKVTKRGQDVALRCDPISGHVSLYWYRQALGQGPEFLTYFNYEAQQDKSGLPNDRFSAERPEGSISTLTIQRTEQRDSAMYRCASSLDSLSSYNSPLHFGNGTRLTVT.

There are a few counts of this clonotype. The chain recombines TRBV4-2 with TRBJ1-2; D might be TRBD1 (6 bases). CDR1 LGHNA and CDR2 YNFKEQ come from the germline V gene. The CDR3 spans 16 residues. Trimming cost V 2 bases and J 1 base, with 14 bases left between them. The CDR3 DNA is TGTGCCAGCAGCCAATACTACAGGGAAGATAACTATGGCTACACCTTC. Its protein is CASSQYYREDNYGYTF.

The J gene is TRBJ2-2, the V gene TRBV30; a possible D gene is TRBD1 (6 bases). CDR1 GTSNPN and CDR2 SVGIG come from the germline V gene (reference sequence). Trimming cost V 3 bases and J 4 bases, with 12 bases left between them. The CDR3 has 14 amino acids. The CDR3 DNA reads as TGTGCCTGGAGAAAGACAGGAGGCACCGGGGAGCTGTTTTTT. This translates into CAWRKTGGTGELFF.

This sequence joins TRBV6-2 or TRBV6-3 and TRBJ2-1; D is perhaps TRBD1 or TRBD2 (5 bases each). V was trimmed by 6 bases and J by 8 bases, leaving 17 bases between them. Germline loops: CDR1 MNHEY, CDR2 SVGEGT. The CDR3 covers 14 residues. This CDR3 reads CASSLGNVGHEQFF. The CDR3 DNA reads TGTGCCAGCAGCCTCGGGAACGTGGGGCATGAGCAGTTCTTC.

The J gene is TRBJ2-3, the V gene TRBV20-1; maybe TRBD2 (6 bases). Germline CDR1 and CDR2: DFQATT and SNEGSKA (reference sequence). V gave up 3 bases and J gave up 2 bases, with 15 bases separating them. The CDR3 covers 15 residues. As DNA, the CDR3 is TGCAGTGCTAGGGCCGGGGGATTCGTCACAGATACGCAGTATTTT. The encoded protein is CSARAGGFVTDTQYF.

This clonotype was observed a handful of times. V and J are TRBV6-5 and TRBJ1-5, with D uncertain. Per the germline V gene, CDR1 is MNHEY and CDR2 is SVGAGI. The CDR3 is 14 amino acids. V lost 0 bases to trimming and J lost 3 bases, with 6 bases between them. Here the CDR3 reads CASSYSQINQPQHF. The DNA of the CDR3 is TGTGCCAGCAGTTACTCACAGATCAATCAGCCCCAGCATTTT.

CDR3 nucleotides: TGTGCCAGCAGCGTACGAGCGGGAGAGGACTACAATGAGCAGTTCTTC. Amino acid sequence: CASSVRAGEDYNEQFF. This rearrangement joins TRBV9 to TRBJ2-1, with 8 bases identical to TRBD2. The CDR3 loop spans 16 amino acids. CDR1 is SGDLS, CDR2 YYNGEE, per germline. V shed 1 base, J shed 3 bases, and the junction held 6 bases outside the gene matches.

This clonotype has ten or more counts. The rearrangement uses TRBV29-1 and TRBJ1-1; D unresolved. Germline CDR1 and CDR2: SQVTM and ANQGSEA. The CDR3 is made up of 12 amino acids. V gave up 7 bases and J gave up 4 bases, with 13 bases separating them. The CDR3 loop reads CSAHSEATEAFF. The DNA of the CDR3 is TGCAGCGCCCATTCGGAGGCCACTGAAGCTTTCTTT.